The clone carrying this TCR beta chain was recorded many times. Antigen: not known. Synthesis of cDNA was performed by 5'RACE using 10-nucleotide random UMIs. In TCRdb, the 5' RACE reads were re-called with MiXCR into one record per CDR3 protein. The sample has about 59,000 distinct CDR3 sequences, around 3.4% seen once. The sample is drawn from a study of neurological immune-mediated disorders. General study findings and limits: HTLV-1-associated myelopathy displayed the greatest TCR clonal expansion, and multiple sclerosis exhibited the smallest, lower than that of healthy controls.

With 1 base removed from V and 11 bases from J, the gap between germline ends came to 14 bases. Germline V lookup: CDR1 DFQATT, CDR2 SNEGSKA (reference sequence). CDR3 length equals 12 residues. The receptor comes from a woman aged 25 to 45 with multiple sclerosis. This chain uses TRBV20-1 with TRBJ1-1; D unresolved. Sequencing was done on a sample of PBMCs. CDR3 sequence: CSARGGVHGAFF. The CDR3 bases are TGCAGTGCTAGAGGAGGCGTACATGGGGCTTTCTTT.